The entry that follows covers one T cell receptor (beta chain) sequence. The target antigen is unknown. The sample comes from a study of CD8 T cells in Susac syndrome. Findings of the study overall: Only a relatively small number of individuals were included in the TCR sequencing and HLA analysis.

Germline loops: CDR1 SGHTA, CDR2 FQGNSA. The CDR3 runs 17 residues. V gave up 4 bases and J gave up 6 bases, with 23 bases separating them. Random-hexamer reverse transcription was applied to about 0.5 to 1 ug RNA. TCRdb analysed the immunoSEQ multiplex PCR reads with MiXCR anew, one entry per CDR3 protein. The sample lists about 120,000 distinct CDR3 sequences; roughly 94% were seen once. It was negative isolation that provided the CD8+ and CD4+ T cells, whereas TEMRA cells were enriched by FACS. The chain employs TRBV7-2 and TRBJ2-3; D call uncertain. The clonotype originates from a human donor in good health. Sequencing input: CD4+ T cells from PBMCs. The CDR3, as DNA: TGTGCCAGCAGCTCCCGTGGCCCGAAAACCCTGCGGGATACGCAGTATTTT. Encoded protein: CASSSRGPKTLRDTQYF. The whole variable domain, filled in from reference TRBV7-2 and TRBJ2-3, reads GAGVSQSPSNKVTEKGKDVELRCDPISGHTALYWYRQSLGQGLEFLIYFQGNSAPDKSGLPSDRFSAERTGGSVSTLTIQRTQQEDSAVYLCASSSRGPKTLRDTQYFGPGTRLTVL.